This T cell receptor (beta chain) was captured by sequencing in a study of shared T cell receptors in the human thymus. Per the germline V gene, CDR1 is WSHSY and CDR2 is SAAADI. The ends were cut back, 7 bases at V and 0 bases at J, with 10 bases in the middle. This CDR3 spans 13 amino acids. This clone has a single count. TCRdb keeps only in-frame clones here, not all; method: immunoSEQ multiplex PCR. The sample comprises approximately 760,000 clones, approximately 85% of which are singletons, and more than 0.01% rests with the top ten. These same data were also listed under a study on human thymus T cells. According to that study: Resections removed during corrective heart surgery provided the thymus tissue used.

This sequence was found in a girl younger than two with a congenital heart defect. The chain couples TRBV10-2 to TRBJ2-7, with a tentative D call TRBD1 (5 bases). Input material: thymocytes. The CDR3 is CASTKGSSYEQYF. CDR3 sequence (DNA): TGCGCCAGCACTAAGGGGTCCTCCTACGAGCAGTACTTC.